This is a list of T cell receptor beta chains from one sample in a study of blood T cell repertoires in COVID-19. Sequencing used immunoSEQ multiplex PCR; TCRdb keeps in-frame clones, though not all of them. The table records around 70,000 clones, 86% of them present only once. The specimen sequenced was peripheral blood. The receptors stem from a man between 25 and 39 years old with acute or convalescent COVID-19. The CDR3 runs from the conserved cysteine through the conserved F or W. D genes are given only for firm matches. Expanded clones are given a class, and other clones once, few, many or no size at all.

TRBD1	TRBJ1-1	TRBV29-1	.	TGCAGCGTTGAAGGCGGGACAGGGTTTTTCACTGAAGCTTTCTTT	CSVEGGTGFFTEAFF
.	TRBJ1-2	TRBV6-2/TRBV6-3	.	TGTGCCAGCAGTTATGAAGCGCCAGCTACTTCGGGCTACACCTTC	CASSYEAPATSGYTF
.	TRBJ1-3	TRBV5-1	.	TGCGCCAGCAGTGGTACAACAGTCTCTGGAAACACCATATATTTT	CASSGTTVSGNTIYF
.	TRBJ1-2	TRBV2	few	TGTGCCAGCAGTGACCAGGGGCCTGGCTATGGCTACACCTTC	CASSDQGPGYGYTF
TRBD1	TRBJ1-4	TRBV12-3/TRBV12-4	few	TGTGCCAGCAGTTTAGGACAGGGTGAAAAACTGTTTTTT	CASSLGQGEKLFF
.	TRBJ2-1	TRBV2	.	TGTGCCAGCAAGAGGTATCTCTACAATGAGCAGTTCTTC	CASKRYLYNEQFF
TRBD1	TRBJ2-5	TRBV5-1	.	TGCGCCAGCAGCGTAACAGGGGGCACGAACCAAGAGACCCAGTACTTC	CASSVTGGTNQETQYF
.	TRBJ2-6	TRBV27	.	TGTGCCAGCAGCCTCTCTGGGGCCAACGTCCTGACTTTC	CASSLSGANVLTF
TRBD2	TRBJ2-5	TRBV30	.	TGTGCCTGGAGTGTACGCGGGAGGGCCGAGACCCAGTACTTC	CAWSVRGRAETQYF
.	TRBJ2-7	TRBV3-1/TRBV3-2	.	TGTGCCAGCAGCCAAAAGAGCGGCCCTGAATACGAGCAGTACTTC	CASSQKSGPEYEQYF
TRBD1	TRBJ1-5	TRBV6-5	once	TGTGCCAGTACCCCTCCAGGGGGTAATCAGCCCCAGCATTTT	CASTPPGGNQPQHF
TRBD1	TRBJ1-1	TRBV19	.	TGTGCCAGTAGTTTGCCGGGACAGCGTCGGACTGAAGCTTTCTTT	CASSLPGQRRTEAFF
.	TRBJ2-1	TRBV19	.	TGTGCCAGTAGTATGGGTGGGAGCGGCGCCAATGAGCAGTTCTTC	CASSMGGSGANEQFF
TRBD2	TRBJ2-1	TRBV2	.	TGTGCCAGCACCCTGGGGACTAGCGGCTACAATGAGCAGTTCTTC	CASTLGTSGYNEQFF
.	TRBJ2-1	TRBV20-1	.	TGCAGTGCCGAGCGAATGAATGAGCAGTTCTTC	CSAERMNEQFF
.	TRBJ2-7	TRBV28	.	TGTGCCAGCAGTCGGAGCTACGAGCAGTACTTC	CASSRSYEQYF
.	TRBJ1-5	TRBV19	.	TGTGCCAGTAGTCCCGAATCCTACGGTTCTGGGCCCCAGCATTTT	CASSPESYGSGPQHF
.	TRBJ2-2	TRBV6-4	.	TGTGCCAGCAAAGGGGTAGCGGACACCGGGGAGCTGTTTTTT	CASKGVADTGELFF
.	TRBJ2-5	TRBV30	.	TGTGCCTGGAGTGCTCAGGGCCAGACCCAGTACTTC	CAWSAQGQTQYF
.	TRBJ2-3	TRBV19	.	TGTGCCAGCCGGTTCGGGAATGCAGATACGCAGTATTTT	CASRFGNADTQYF
TRBD2	TRBJ2-3	TRBV11-2	.	TGTGCCAGCAGCCAAATAAGTACTAGCGGGAGGCGGAAAGATACGCAGTATTTT	CASSQISTSGRRKDTQYF
.	TRBJ1-3	TRBV11-2	.	TGTGCCAGCAGCTTCGGAGTCTCTGGAAACACCATATATTTT	CASSFGVSGNTIYF
.	TRBJ2-1	TRBV7-2	.	TGTGCCAGCAGCTTAGGGCAGGTGAATGAGCAGTTCTTC	CASSLGQVNEQFF
.	TRBJ2-1	TRBV19	.	TGTGCCAGTAGGCCGGGGGACGCCTACAATGAGCAGTTCTTC	CASRPGDAYNEQFF
TRBD2	TRBJ2-1	TRBV2	.	TGTGCCAGCAGGGTGACTAGCGGGAGGGGGAATGAGCAGTTCTTC	CASRVTSGRGNEQFF
.	TRBJ2-4	TRBV7-2	.	TGTGCCAGCAGCTTAGAATACACTCAGTACTTC	CASSLEYTQYF
TRBD1	TRBJ1-2	TRBV24-1	.	TGTGCCACCAGTGATCCGAGACAGGGGTCGAATGGCTACACCTTC	CATSDPRQGSNGYTF
.	TRBJ1-1	TRBV7-2	.	TGTGCCAGCAGGCCCTCAGGGAGCCGGGGGGTGAACACTGAAGCTTTCTTT	CASRPSGSRGVNTEAFF
.	TRBJ1-4	TRBV28	once	TGTGCCAGCAGCAGGTCGGATAATGAAAAACTGTTTTTT	CASSRSDNEKLFF
.	TRBJ2-2	TRBV28	.	TGTGCCAGCAGCGACACCGGGGAGCTGTTTTTT	CASSDTGELFF
TRBD2	TRBJ2-3	TRBV4-1	.	TGCGCCAGCAGCCAAGATACGACTAGCGTTAGCACAGATACGCAGTATTTT	CASSQDTTSVSTDTQYF